Each of the 6 T cell receptor beta chains below was sequenced from the same sample in a study of T cell responses to AZD1222 COVID-19 vaccine. Some clones are missing from TCRdb's copy, which holds only in-frame ones; the method was immunoSEQ multiplex PCR. In the table there are some 150,000 clones, around 92% of which are singletons. Source: peripheral blood, taken on day 0 of MenACWY control vaccination. The receptors derive from an adult in good health.

The count of this clone is one. V is TRBV7-6 and J is TRBJ2-2; D uncertain. The ends were cut back, 5 bases at V and 1 base at J, with 14 bases in the middle. CDR3 length: 16 residues. The V gene's germline CDR1 is SGHVS and CDR2 FNYEAQ. For the CDR3, the DNA is TGTGCCAGCAGCCTCCGTTCGGCGAAGAACACCGGGGAGCTGTTTTTT. Its translation is CASSLRSAKNTGELFF.

Of note for this clone: Germline and junction disagree at one end, which may indicate a read error. This chain uses TRBV6-5 with TRBJ2-5, with D uncertain. CDR1 and CDR2 (germline): MNHEY, SVGAGI. This CDR3 has 14 amino acids. The CDR3, as DNA: TGTGCCAGCAGTTACCTGGGCAGTCAAGAGCCCCAGTACTTC. This translates into CASSYLGSQEPQYF.

The J gene is TRBJ2-1, the V gene TRBV11-2, with 16 bases matching TRBD2. The CDR3 is made up of 19 amino acids. The germline V gene encodes CDR1 SGHAT and CDR2 FQNNGV. V was clipped by 5 bases and J by 0 bases; unmatched bases: 7. CDR3 in DNA: TGTGCCAGCAGCCCGGGACTAGCGGGAGGGTCTAGCTCCTACAATGAGCAGTTCTTC. Amino acid sequence: CASSPGLAGGSSSYNEQFF.

The chain couples TRBV7-8 to TRBJ2-1, with TRBD2 matching over 9 bases. J gave up 5 bases and V 2 bases, and 7 bases lay outside the gene matches. The CDR3 consists of 16 residues. Germline CDR1 is SGHVS and CDR2 is FQNEAQ. CDR3 protein: CASSLRFLAGNNEQFF. CDR3 coding DNA: TGTGCCAGCAGCTTAAGGTTTCTAGCGGGGAACAATGAGCAGTTCTTC.

V usage is TRBV7-8 and J usage is TRBJ2-7, with D possibly matching TRBD2 (5 bases). Germline CDR1 SGHVS, CDR2 FQNEAQ. V was pared by 1 base and J by 0 bases, with 10 bases between. The CDR3 extends over 15 amino acids. Here the CDR3 reads CASSLVRTASYEQYF. The CDR3 DNA reads TGTGCCAGCAGCTTAGTGCGGACTGCCTCCTACGAGCAGTACTTC.

This chain connects TRBV7-9 to TRBJ1-5; 7 nucleotides line up with TRBD1. Trimming took 2 bases from V and 6 from J; bases not matched to a gene: 7. In germline, CDR1 is SEHNR, CDR2 FQNEAQ (reference sequence). This CDR3 comprises 15 residues. The CDR3 region is CASSLQGGETQPQHF. The CDR3 DNA is TGTGCCAGCAGCTTACAAGGGGGCGAAACTCAGCCCCAGCATTTT.